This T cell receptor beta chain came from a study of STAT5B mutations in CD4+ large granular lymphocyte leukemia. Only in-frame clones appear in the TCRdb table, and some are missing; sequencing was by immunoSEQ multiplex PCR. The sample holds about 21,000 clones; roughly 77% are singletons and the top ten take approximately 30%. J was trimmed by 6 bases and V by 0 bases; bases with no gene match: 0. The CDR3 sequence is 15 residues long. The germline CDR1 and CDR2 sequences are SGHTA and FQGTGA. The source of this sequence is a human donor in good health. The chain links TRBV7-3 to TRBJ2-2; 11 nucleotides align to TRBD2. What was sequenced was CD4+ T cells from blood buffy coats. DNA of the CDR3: TGTGCCAGCAGCTTAACTAGCGGGAGGGCCGGGGAGCTGTTTTTT. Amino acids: CASSLTSGRAGELFF.